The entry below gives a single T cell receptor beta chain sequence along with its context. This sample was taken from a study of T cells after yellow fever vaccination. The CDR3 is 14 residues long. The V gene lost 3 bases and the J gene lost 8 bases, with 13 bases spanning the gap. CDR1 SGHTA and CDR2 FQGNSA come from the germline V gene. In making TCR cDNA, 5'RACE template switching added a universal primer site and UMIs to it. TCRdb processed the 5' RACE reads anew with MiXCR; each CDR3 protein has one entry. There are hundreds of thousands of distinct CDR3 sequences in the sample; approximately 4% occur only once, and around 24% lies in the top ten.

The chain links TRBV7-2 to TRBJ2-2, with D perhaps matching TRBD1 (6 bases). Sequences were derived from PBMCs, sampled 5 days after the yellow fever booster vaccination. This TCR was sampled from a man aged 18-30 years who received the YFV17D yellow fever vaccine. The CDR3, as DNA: TGTGCCAGCAGCTTGTGGACAGCCGTGGGGGAGCTGTTTTTT. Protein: CASSLWTAVGELFF.